The 18 T cell receptor beta chains below were found in one sample sequenced in a study of cytomegalovirus exposure and HLA in healthy donors (dated by TCRdb to the late 2010s). Receptor libraries were prepared by the immunoSEQ multiplex PCR assay. The multiplex PCR relied on a mix of 60 forward primers for TCR Vbeta segments and 13 reverse primers for TCR Jbeta segments. In its TCRdb copy, this immuneACCESS table keeps in-frame sequences only and misses some clones. Where compared with another copy, unresolved V genes explain less than half of these, and the others have no known cause. The table for this sample lists approximately 100,000 clones; more than 70% of them were counted only once. Roughly 11% of the sample lies in the top ten. The sequenced material came from PBMCs. The receptors were sampled from a man younger than 35 in good health and CMV-seropositive.

The V and J genes are TRBV7-2 and TRBJ2-7; possibly TRBD1 for D (6 bases). V was trimmed by 6 bases and J by 5 bases, leaving 17 bases between them. CDR1 and CDR2 (germline): SGHTA, FQGNSA. The CDR3 runs 14 residues. The CDR3 sequence: CASSPLSTGNEQYF. In DNA, the CDR3 is TGTGCCAGCAGTCCCCTCTCAACAGGGAACGAGCAGTACTTC.

The chain links TRBV27 to TRBJ1-5; possibly TRBD1 for D (6 bases). This CDR3 spans 13 amino acids. In germline, CDR1 is MNHEY, CDR2 SMNVEV (reference sequence). Trimming removed 6 bases at V and 3 bases at J, with 9 bases between. This chain's CDR3 is CASRTGLNQPQHF. The CDR3 nucleotides read TGTGCCAGCAGGACAGGACTCAATCAGCCCCAGCATTTT.

This chain joins TRBV9 and TRBJ2-7; 12 bases agree with TRBD1. The CDR3 loop spans 16 amino acids. With V trimmed by 4 bases and J by 7 bases, 12 bases remained unmatched. The V gene's germline CDR1 is SGDLS and CDR2 YYNGEE. CDR3 sequence reads: CASSPQAGQGAGEQYF. For the CDR3, the DNA is TGTGCCAGCAGCCCACAGGCGGGACAGGGGGCAGGTGAGCAGTACTTC.

The rearrangement links TRBV29-1 to TRBJ2-7, with TRBD2 as a possible D gene (6 bases). This CDR3 has 12 residues. Trimming pared 6 bases from V and 0 bases from J, leaving 9 bases between. The germline CDR1 and CDR2 sequences are SQVTM and ANQGSEA. CDR3 nucleotides: TGCAGCGTCCTGACTAGCTCCTACGAGCAGTACTTC. This gives the protein CSVLTSSYEQYF.

Worth noting for this clone: Its ends do not fully match the called genes, so a read error is possible. The genes are TRBV9 and TRBJ2-1; 10 positions agree with TRBD2. The CDR3 has 15 residues. The germline CDR1 and CDR2 sequences are SGDLS and YYNGEE. The chain's CDR3 is CASSVDFTSGASKLF. As DNA, the CDR3 is TGTGCCAGCAGCGTAGATTTCACTAGCGGGGCCAGTAAGCTCTTC. The full variable domain, with the rest looked up from reference TRBV9 and TRBJ2-1, is DSGVTQTPKHLITATGQRVTLRCSPRSGDLSVYWYQQSLDQGLQFLIQYYNGEERAKGNILERFSAQQFPDLHSELNLSSLELGDSALYFCASSVDFTSGASKLFGPGTRLTVL.

The table lists this clone with a few counts. This chain connects TRBV27 to TRBJ2-1; D call uncertain. V was cut by 0 bases and J by 9 bases, with 9 bases left in between. CDR1 and CDR2 (germline): MNHEY, SMNVEV (reference sequence). The CDR3 length is 13 residues. The CDR3 reads CASSLSPSSEQFF. The CDR3 nucleotides read TGTGCCAGCAGTTTATCTCCCTCCTCTGAGCAGTTCTTC.

This clone was counted only a few times. The V gene is TRBV19, the J gene TRBJ2-3, with unresolved D. The V and J ends lost 5 bases and 4 bases respectively, with 10 bases between them. Per the germline V gene, CDR1 is LNHDA and CDR2 is SQIVND (reference sequence). CDR3 length: 13 amino acids. The CDR3 is CASSRVSADTQYF. CDR3 coding DNA: TGTGCCAGTAGTCGAGTCAGCGCAGATACGCAGTATTTT.

The chain is built from TRBV5-6 and TRBJ2-3, with a weak D call TRBD2 (6 bases). The V end was cut by 2 bases, the J end by 2 bases, with 12 bases between. Per germline, CDR1 SGHDT and CDR2 YYEEEE. This CDR3 spans 15 amino acids. For the CDR3, the DNA is TGTGCCAGCAGCTTACTAGCTCCTGTCACAGATACGCAGTATTTT. Translating gives CASSLLAPVTDTQYF.

This rearrangement joins TRBV28 to TRBJ1-5; TRBD1 matches 7 bases. The CDR3 is made up of 15 amino acids. Germline V gives CDR1 MDHEN, CDR2 SYDVKM. The V and J ends lost 6 bases and 5 bases, in that order; junction bases with no gene match: 10. The CDR3 nucleotides read TGTGCCAGCAGGACCGACAGGGTGGGTGATCAGCCCCAGCATTTT. This translates into CASRTDRVGDQPQHF.

The chain links TRBV30 to TRBJ2-3; D is unresolved. V dropped 0 bases and J dropped 2 bases, with 9 bases sitting between them. This CDR3 comprises 14 residues. The germline V gene has CDR1 GTSNPN and CDR2 SVGIG (reference sequence). Here the CDR3 DNA reads TGTGCCTGGAGTGTAGGCGGTATCACAGATACGCAGTATTTT. It specifies CAWSVGGITDTQYF.

This clone was seen just once. The rearrangement links TRBV7-8 to TRBJ2-7; 8 bases are shared with TRBD1. The germline CDR1 and CDR2 sequences are SGHVS and FQNEAQ. V was clipped by 7 bases and J by 4 bases; unmatched bases: 9. This CDR3 spans 14 amino acids. The CDR3 spells CASNHRDRTYEQYF. CDR3 nucleotides: TGTGCCAGCAACCACCGGGACAGGACGTACGAGCAGTACTTC.

The chain couples TRBV10-2 to TRBJ2-7, with TRBD1 identical over 7 bases. The germline V gene encodes CDR1 WSHSY and CDR2 SAAADI. V trimming: 5 bases; J trimming: 1 base; junction bases outside the gene matches: 8. This CDR3 has 15 amino acids. CDR3 nucleotide sequence: TGCGCCAGCAGTCCGCTTAACAGGGGATCCTACGAGCAGTACTTC. Protein: CASSPLNRGSYEQYF.

The rearrangement links TRBV7-3 to TRBJ2-5, with TRBD2 identical over 8 bases. V gave up 1 base and J gave up 0 bases; unmatched junction bases: 4. Germline V gives CDR1 SGHTA, CDR2 FQGTGA. This CDR3 comprises 16 residues. The CDR3 sequence: CASSLIGGGNQETQYF. The CDR3 bases are TGTGCCAGCAGCTTAATTGGCGGGGGGAACCAAGAGACCCAGTACTTC.

The table lists this clone with a count of one. CDR3 amino acids: CANQGEPQHF. DNA of the CDR3: TGCGCCAACCAAGGGGAGCCCCAGCATTTT. The V and J genes are TRBV5-1 and TRBJ1-5; a possible D gene is TRBD1 (5 bases). The CDR3 spans 10 residues. V was cut by 9 bases and J by 8 bases, with 9 bases left in between. Germline assignment: CDR1 SGHRS and CDR2 YFSETQ.

The genes are TRBV6-5 and TRBJ1-2; D is unclear. The germline V gene encodes CDR1 MNHEY and CDR2 SVGAGI. The CDR3 consists of 13 residues. V was clipped by 2 bases and J by 8 bases, with 12 bases between them. The CDR3 DNA reads as TGTGCCAGCAGTTACGTCCGGGAAGGAGGCTACACCTTC. This sequence encodes CASSYVREGGYTF.

The V and J genes are TRBV2 and TRBJ2-5; possibly TRBD1 for D (5 bases). CDR1 is SNHLY, CDR2 FYNNEI, per germline. CDR3 length: 15 amino acids. Trimming took off 0 bases at V and 5 bases at J, with 13 bases between the two ends. CDR3 residues: CASSEANQGLETQYF. The CDR3, as DNA: TGTGCCAGCAGTGAAGCCAATCAGGGCTTGGAGACCCAGTACTTC. Full variable domain (outside the CDR3, taken from reference TRBV2 and TRBJ2-5): EPEVTQTPSHQVTQMGQEVILRCVPISNHLYFYWYRQILGQKVEFLVSFYNNEISEKSEIFDDQFSVERPDGSNFTLKIRSTKLEDSAMYFCASSEANQGLETQYFGPGTRLLVL.

The chain links TRBV7-9 to TRBJ2-1, with D perhaps TRBD1 (6 bases). The CDR3 totals 14 residues. V was pared by 0 bases and J by 4 bases, with 7 bases between. The germline V gene encodes CDR1 SEHNR and CDR2 FQNEAQ (reference sequence). In nucleotides, the CDR3 is TGTGCCAGCAGCTTAGCAGGGACATACAATGAGCAGTTCTTC. This translates into CASSLAGTYNEQFF.

J is TRBJ1-3 and V is TRBV18; D not certain. The CDR3 is 16 amino acids. Trimming removed 3 bases from V and 0 bases from J, with 12 bases in between. Germline V gene data show CDR1 as KGHSH and CDR2 as LQKENI. This CDR3 reads CASSPGLASSGNTIYF. The CDR3 DNA reads as TGTGCCAGCTCACCGGGTTTAGCAAGCTCTGGAAACACCATATATTTT.